This T cell receptor (delta chain) was profiled in a study of intestinal T cells in coeliac disease (dated by TCRdb to 2019 to 2021). Context from the whole study: Coeliac patients were found to be much younger than controls, with mean ages of about 15 versus 50 years recorded in the TRG cohort. In the TRD cohort, every coeliac patient had raised anti-tissue transglutaminase antibodies, and no control had raised levels. Duodenal biopsies from 11 coeliac disease patients and 11 non-coeliac controls were included in the TCR-delta (TRD) cohort. A second, larger TCR-gamma (TRG) cohort comprised duodenal biopsies from 35 or so coeliac disease patients and around 20 non-coeliac controls. What the authors observed across the whole study: All 22 biopsies in training were correctly classified by TRD kmer-based clustering, and a leave-one-out accuracy of roughly 91% was reported. It was not possible to tell repeated CDR3 amino acid sequences apart from PCR duplicates. FFPE-derived DNA was found to be relatively degraded, and loss of a proportion of TCR sequences in each sample was likely caused by this degradation. Coeliac and control groups differed significantly in age, although an age-split analysis did not yield significant classification. TRG clustering correctly classified most of the roughly 54 biopsies (roughly 94%), with a reported leave-one-out accuracy of approximately 90%.

For each case, genomic DNA was isolated from ten 5-um FFPE scrolls with the QIAamp DNA FFPE tissue kit. To test whether coeliac disease can be classified from the TCR repertoire, the study used fully anonymised formalin-fixed paraffin-embedded duodenal biopsies that were not needed for diagnosis. As for this clone: Its specific antigen is unknown. No much larger clone exists at a distance of one base, and base qualities are not known.

The CDR3, cysteine through phenylalanine, is 18 amino acids long. Only the CDR3 region is kept as DNA, spanning 54 bases read in frame from base 1. The germline V gene gives CDR1 as TSWWSYY and CDR2 as QGS. The junction shows trimming of 8 bases on V and 3 bases on J, and the gene matches do not reach 18 bases of it. The library was built by means of multiplex PCR. The Biomed-2 kit was used to amplify TRD repertoires in bulk from approximately 0.15 ug of biopsy DNA. Before sequencing, the purified TRD amplicons were combined in equal amounts to make a roughly 3.9 nM library. TRD libraries were sequenced with v3 chemistry and 2 x 300 cycles on an Illumina MiSeq. As for the authors' bioinformatics: Reads in which more than 10% of nucleotides fell below the per-patient third-quartile quality score were removed with FastX. IMGT/HighV-QUEST was used to align reads in order to assign V, D and J genes, locate CDR3 regions and judge functionality. Sequences were converted to amino acids, and every sequence predicted to be non-functional was removed. CDR3s were split into kmers with and without positional annotation, PCA was performed on kmer frequencies, and samples were clustered using all 1023 combinations of PCs 1-10. Classification was validated by leave-one-out cross-validation, re-optimising parameters on the remaining samples each time. Shannon diversity was calculated with the vegan R package from repeated random subsamples, each the size of the lowest read count. Clonotypes were called again by TCRdb from the public reads via CATT, and duplicate nucleotide sequences were then merged into one entry. For this entry, the V and J calls and clone size follow TCRdb and not the study's own pipeline. The sample contains approximately 1,400 delta-chain clones, 55% to 70% of them found a single time. The ten biggest clones cover approximately 18% of the sample.

The clonotype originates from a human donor with celiac disease. This sequence uses TRDV1 and TRDJ1, with TRDD3 matching 10 junction bases. What was sequenced was a duodenal biopsy. In nucleotide form, the sequence is TGTGCTCTTCTGCCCCCGGTACTGGGGGATCTTAAGGCCGATAAACTCATCTTT. Translated, this gives CALLPPVLGDLKADKLIF.